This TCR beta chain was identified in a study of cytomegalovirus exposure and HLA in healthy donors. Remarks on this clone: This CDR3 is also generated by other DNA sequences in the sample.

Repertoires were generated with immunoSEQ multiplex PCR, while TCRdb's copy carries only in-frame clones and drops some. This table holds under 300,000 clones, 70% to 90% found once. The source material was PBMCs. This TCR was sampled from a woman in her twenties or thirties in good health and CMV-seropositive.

DNA for the CDR3: TGTGCCAGCAGTTTAGGAGGTAGCAATCAGCCCCAGCATTTT. It encodes CASSLGGSNQPQHF. The chain carries TRBV27 and TRBJ1-5; D gene uncertain. Germline CDR1 is MNHEY and CDR2 is SMNVEV (reference sequence). CDR3 size: 14 residues. The V gene lost 2 bases and the J gene lost 0 bases, with 5 bases spanning the gap.